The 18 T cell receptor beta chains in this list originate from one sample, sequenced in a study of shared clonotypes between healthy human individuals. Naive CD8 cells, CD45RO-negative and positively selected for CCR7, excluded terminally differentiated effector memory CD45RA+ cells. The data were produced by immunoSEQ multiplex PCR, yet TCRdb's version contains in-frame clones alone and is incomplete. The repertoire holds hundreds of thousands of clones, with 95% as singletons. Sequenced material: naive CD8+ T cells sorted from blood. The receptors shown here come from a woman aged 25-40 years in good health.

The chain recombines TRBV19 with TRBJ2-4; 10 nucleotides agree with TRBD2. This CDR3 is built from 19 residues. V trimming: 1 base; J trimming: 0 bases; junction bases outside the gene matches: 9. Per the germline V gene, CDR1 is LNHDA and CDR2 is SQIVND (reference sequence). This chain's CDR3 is CASSIVVGAGGLAKNIQYF. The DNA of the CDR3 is TGTGCCAGTAGTATAGTAGTGGGAGCGGGGGGGTTAGCCAAAAACATTCAGTACTTC.

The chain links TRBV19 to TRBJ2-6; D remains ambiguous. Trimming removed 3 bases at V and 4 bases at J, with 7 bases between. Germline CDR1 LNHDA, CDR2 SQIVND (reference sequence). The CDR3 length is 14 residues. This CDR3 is CASSISSGANVLTF. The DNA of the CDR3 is TGTGCCAGTAGTATCTCTTCCGGGGCCAACGTCCTGACTTTC.

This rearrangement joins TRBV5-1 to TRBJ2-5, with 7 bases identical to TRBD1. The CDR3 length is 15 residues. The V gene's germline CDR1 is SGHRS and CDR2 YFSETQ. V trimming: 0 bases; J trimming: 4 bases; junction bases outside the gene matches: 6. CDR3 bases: TGCGCCAGCAGCTTGGAAGGGGGCAGGTTAGAGACCCAGTACTTC. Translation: CASSLEGGRLETQYF.

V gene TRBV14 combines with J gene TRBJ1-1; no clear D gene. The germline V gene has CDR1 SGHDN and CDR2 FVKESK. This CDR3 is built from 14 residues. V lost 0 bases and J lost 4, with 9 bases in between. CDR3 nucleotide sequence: TGTGCCAGCAGCCAAGATTTTTCGGTCACTGAAGCTTTCTTT. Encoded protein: CASSQDFSVTEAFF.

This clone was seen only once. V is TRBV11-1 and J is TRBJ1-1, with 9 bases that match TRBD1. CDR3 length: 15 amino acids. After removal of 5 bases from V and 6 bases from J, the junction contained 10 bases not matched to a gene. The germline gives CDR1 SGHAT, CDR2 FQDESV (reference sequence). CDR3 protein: CASSPRDRVGPEAFF. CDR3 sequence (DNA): TGTGCCAGCAGCCCCCGGGACAGGGTTGGCCCTGAAGCTTTCTTT.

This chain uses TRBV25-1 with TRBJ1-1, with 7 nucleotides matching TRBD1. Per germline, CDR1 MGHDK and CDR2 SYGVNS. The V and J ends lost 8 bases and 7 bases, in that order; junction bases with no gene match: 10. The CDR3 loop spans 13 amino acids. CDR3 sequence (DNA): TGTGCCAGCGGTAGACAGGGAGTCAATGAAGCTTTCTTT. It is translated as CASGRQGVNEAFF. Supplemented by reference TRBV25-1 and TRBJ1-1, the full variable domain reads EADIYQTPRYLVIGTGKKITLECSQTMGHDKMYWYQQDPGMELHLIHYSYGVNSTEKGDLSSESTVSRIRTEHFPLTLESARPSHTSQYLCASGRQGVNEAFFGQGTRLTVV.

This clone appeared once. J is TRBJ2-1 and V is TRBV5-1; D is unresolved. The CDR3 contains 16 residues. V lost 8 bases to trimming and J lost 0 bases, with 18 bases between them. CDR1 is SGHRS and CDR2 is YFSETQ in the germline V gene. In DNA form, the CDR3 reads TGCGCCAGTTCTTGGGGTAGCCGCACCTCCTACAATGAGCAGTTCTTC. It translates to CASSWGSRTSYNEQFF.

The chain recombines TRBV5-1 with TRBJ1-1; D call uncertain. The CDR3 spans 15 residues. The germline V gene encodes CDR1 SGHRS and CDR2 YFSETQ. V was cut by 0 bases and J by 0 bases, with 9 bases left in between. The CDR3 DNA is TGCGCCAGCAGCTTGGGCGCCAGACTGAACACTGAAGCTTTCTTT. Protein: CASSLGARLNTEAFF.

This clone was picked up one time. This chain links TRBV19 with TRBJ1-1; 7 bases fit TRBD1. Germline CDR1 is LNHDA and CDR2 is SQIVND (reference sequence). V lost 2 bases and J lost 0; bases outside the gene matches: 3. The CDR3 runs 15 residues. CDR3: CASSISQGLNTEAFF. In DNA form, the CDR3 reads TGTGCCAGTAGTATATCACAGGGGTTGAACACTGAAGCTTTCTTT.

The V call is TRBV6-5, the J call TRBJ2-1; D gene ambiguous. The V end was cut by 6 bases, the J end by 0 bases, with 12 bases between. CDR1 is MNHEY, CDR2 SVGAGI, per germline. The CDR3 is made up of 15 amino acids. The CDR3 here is CASRPGRSSYNEQFF. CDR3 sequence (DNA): TGTGCCAGCAGACCCGGCAGGAGCTCCTACAATGAGCAGTTCTTC.

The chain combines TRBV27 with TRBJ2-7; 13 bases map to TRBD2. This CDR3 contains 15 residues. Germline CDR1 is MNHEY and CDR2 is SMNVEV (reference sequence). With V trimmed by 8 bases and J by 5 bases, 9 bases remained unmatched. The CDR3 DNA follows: TGTGCCAGCCGGACTAGCGGGAGTGTGAAAAACGAGCAGTACTTC. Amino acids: CASRTSGSVKNEQYF.

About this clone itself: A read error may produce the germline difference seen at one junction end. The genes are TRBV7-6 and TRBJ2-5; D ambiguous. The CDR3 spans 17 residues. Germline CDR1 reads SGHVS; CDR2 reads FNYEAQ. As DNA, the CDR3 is TGTGCCAGCACCTTAACATTTGGGGAAGGCGGCCAAGAGACCCAGTACTTC. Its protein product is CASTLTFGEGGQETQYF.

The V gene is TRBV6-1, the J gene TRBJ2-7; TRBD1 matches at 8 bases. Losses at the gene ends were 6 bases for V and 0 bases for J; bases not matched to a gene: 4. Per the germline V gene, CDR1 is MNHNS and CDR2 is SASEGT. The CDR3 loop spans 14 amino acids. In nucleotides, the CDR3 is TGTGCCAGCAGCTGGACAGGGCCCTCCTACGAGCAGTACTTC. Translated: CASSWTGPSYEQYF.

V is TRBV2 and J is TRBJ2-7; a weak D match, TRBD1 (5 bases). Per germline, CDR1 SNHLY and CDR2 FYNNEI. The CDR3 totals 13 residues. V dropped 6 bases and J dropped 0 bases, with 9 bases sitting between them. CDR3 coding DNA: TGTGCCAGCAGGGCAGACAGCTCCTACGAGCAGTACTTC. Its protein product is CASRADSSYEQYF. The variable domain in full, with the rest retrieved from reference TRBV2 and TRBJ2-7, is EPEVTQTPSHQVTQMGQEVILRCVPISNHLYFYWYRQILGQKVEFLVSFYNNEISEKSEIFDDQFSVERPDGSNFTLKIRSTKLEDSAMYFCASRADSSYEQYFGPGTRLTVT.

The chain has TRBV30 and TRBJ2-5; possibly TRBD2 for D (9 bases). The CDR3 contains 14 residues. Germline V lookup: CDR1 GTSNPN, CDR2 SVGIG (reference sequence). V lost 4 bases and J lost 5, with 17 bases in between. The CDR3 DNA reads TGTGCCTGGACGCAGGGGGCGGGAGGGGAGACCCAGTACTTC. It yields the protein CAWTQGAGGETQYF.

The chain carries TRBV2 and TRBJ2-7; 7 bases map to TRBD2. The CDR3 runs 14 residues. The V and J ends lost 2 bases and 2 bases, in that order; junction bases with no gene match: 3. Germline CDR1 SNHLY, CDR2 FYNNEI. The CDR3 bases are TGTGCCAGCAGTGAATACCGGGGGGCCTACGAGCAGTACTTC. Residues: CASSEYRGAYEQYF.

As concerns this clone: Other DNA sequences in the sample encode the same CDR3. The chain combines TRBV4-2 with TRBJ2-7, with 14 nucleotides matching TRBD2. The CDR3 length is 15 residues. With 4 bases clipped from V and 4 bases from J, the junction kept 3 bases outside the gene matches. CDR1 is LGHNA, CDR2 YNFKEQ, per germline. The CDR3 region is CASSPGTSGSYEQYF. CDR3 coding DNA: TGTGCCAGCAGCCCTGGGACTAGCGGGAGTTACGAGCAGTACTTC.

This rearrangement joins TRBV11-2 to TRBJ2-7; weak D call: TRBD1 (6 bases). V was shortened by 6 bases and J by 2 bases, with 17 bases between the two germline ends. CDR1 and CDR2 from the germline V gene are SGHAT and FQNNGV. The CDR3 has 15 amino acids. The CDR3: CASSSLRDKPYEQYF. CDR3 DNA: TGTGCCAGCAGTTCCCTCCGGGACAAACCCTACGAGCAGTACTTC.